This T cell receptor (beta chain) was observed in a study of OX40 agonist ivuxolimab in advanced cancers. Across the whole study: A history of anti-PD-1, anti-PD-L1 or anti-CTLA-4 therapy was acceptable, and 30% to 45% had some. One patient with hepatocellular carcinoma and two with cutaneous melanoma, three in all, had partial responses. The study, taken as a whole, reports: Clonal expansion from baseline to week 6 occurred in both CD4+ and CD8+ T cells. CD8+ T cells were the subset that, on average, had more expanded clones than CD4+.

The assay was immunoSEQ multiplex PCR, and TCRdb's table has in-frame clones only and misses some. Of about 14,000 clones listed, about 69% are singletons. Germline V gene data show CDR1 as SGHTA and CDR2 as FQGNSA. Trimming took 5 bases from V and 4 from J, leaving 15 bases between them. The CDR3 runs to 14 residues. About this clone itself: What it binds is not known.

The sample in question was CD4+ or CD8+ T cells sorted from blood, obtained in a trial of the OX40 agonist ivuxolimab. The rearrangement joins TRBV7-2 to TRBJ2-7; D might be TRBD1 or TRBD2, each matching 5 bases. The sequence was collected from an adult with an advanced solid tumor such as melanoma, head and neck, liver or kidney cancer. The CDR3: CASSRDRGGYEQYF. The CDR3 region has the DNA TGTGCCAGCAGCCGGGACCGCGGCGGTTACGAGCAGTACTTC.